The 16 T cell receptor beta chains presented below share a single source sample, sequenced in a study of T cells in Graves' hyperthyroidism and ophthalmopathy. TCR beta CDR3 sequences were amplified from RNA transcripts. Primed by the HTBI set, a first-round RT-PCR was run on the TCR CDR3. TCRdb re-called the multiplex PCR reads with MiXCR, one entry per CDR3 protein. The data contain about 580,000 distinct CDR3 sequences, around 13% of them singletons. Material: blood. These TCRs come from a woman in her twenties or thirties with Graves' hyperthyroidism that later progressed to Graves' ophthalmopathy.

This clonotype was seen at least ten times. The rearrangement joins TRBV18 to TRBJ2-7; 8 bases line up with TRBD1. The V gene end was trimmed by 1 base and the J gene end by 4 bases; junction bases not matched to a gene: 3. The CDR3 loop spans 14 amino acids. The V gene's germline CDR1 is KGHSH and CDR2 LQKENI. In nucleotides, the CDR3 is TGTGCCAGCTCACCACGGACAGGGCTATACGAGCAGTACTTC. It specifies CASSPRTGLYEQYF.

In this sample, this clonotype turned up many times. The genes are TRBV20-1 and TRBJ1-1; D is unclear. The V end was cut by 6 bases, the J end by 1 base, with 15 bases between. The CDR3 spans 14 residues. Germline V lookup: CDR1 DFQATT, CDR2 SNEGSKA (reference sequence). The CDR3 is CSAPRGSGNTEAFF. In DNA, the CDR3 is TGCAGTGCGCCAAGAGGATCGGGGAACACTGAAGCTTTCTTT.

This clonotype was seen many times. The chain has TRBV14 and TRBJ2-5; D call uncertain. CDR1 SGHDN and CDR2 FVKESK come from the germline V gene. CDR3 length: 15 residues. The ends were cut back, 0 bases at V and 6 bases at J, with 14 bases in the middle. The CDR3 DNA sequence: TGTGCCAGCAGCCAAGATTGGAACGGCATTCAGACCCAGTACTTC. Protein sequence: CASSQDWNGIQTQYF.

This clonotype was detected ten times or more. The J gene is TRBJ1-2, the V gene TRBV12-3 or TRBV12-4; D remains unclear. CDR3 length equals 13 residues. The ends were cut back, 3 bases at V and 6 bases at J, with 11 bases in the middle. The CDR3 region is CASSFLAQNGYTF. DNA of the CDR3: TGTGCCAGCAGTTTCCTGGCACAGAATGGCTACACCTTC.

As for this clonotype: A much larger clonotype is one base distant, so this may be a read error. Because the CDR3 is missing its conserved closing phenylalanine or tryptophan, this is likely a read error. This chain uses TRBV29-1 with TRBJ1-1; D unclear. This CDR3 region has 12 residues. V lost 4 bases, J lost 4 bases, and 10 bases lay in between. CDR1 and CDR2 (germline): SQVTM, ANQGSEA. The CDR3 DNA reads TGCAGCGTTGTTCCGGTCGGCACTGAAGCTTTCTCT. Its translation: CSVVPVGTEAFS.

This clonotype was seen a handful of times. This may arise from a read error, as a much more abundant clone is one base away. The chain is built from TRBV12-3 or TRBV12-4 and TRBJ1-2; D is perhaps TRBD1 (6 bases). V was cut by 4 bases and J by 8 bases, with 17 bases left in between. This CDR3 spans 14 amino acids. The CDR3 DNA reads as TGTGCCAGCAGTTGGGACCCCAGGGGCCTCGGCTACACCTTC. It is translated as CASSWDPRGLGYTF.

The chain uses TRBV4-1 and TRBJ2-2; 11 bases agree with TRBD2. V trimming: 4 bases; J trimming: 2 bases; junction bases outside the gene matches: 3. Germline V lookup: CDR1 MGHRA, CDR2 YSYEKL. The CDR3 consists of 16 residues. The CDR3 reads CASSLLAGDNTGELFF. In DNA, the CDR3 is TGCGCCAGCAGCCTACTAGCGGGAGACAACACCGGGGAGCTGTTTTTT.

V and J are TRBV27 and TRBJ2-2; possibly TRBD2 for D (5 bases). The CDR3 covers 14 residues. Germline V CDR1 and CDR2: MNHEY, SMNVEV (reference sequence). V shed 7 bases and J shed 7 bases, with 16 bases lying between them. The CDR3: CASNRLGRIGELFF. DNA for the CDR3: TGTGCCAGCAACCGGCTGGGGAGAATCGGGGAGCTGTTTTTT.

The genes are TRBV7-8 and TRBJ2-1; 14 nucleotides match TRBD2. Germline V lookup: CDR1 SGHVS, CDR2 FQNEAQ. Trimming cost V 6 bases and J 9 bases; bases outside gene matches: 13. The CDR3 runs to 17 residues. The CDR3 here is CASRYTPGLAGVFEQFF. CDR3 DNA: TGTGCCAGCAGATACACCCCGGGACTAGCGGGAGTCTTTGAGCAGTTCTTC.

V and J are TRBV4-2 and TRBJ1-5; no definite D call. The ends were cut back, 0 bases at V and 6 bases at J, with 6 bases in the middle. This CDR3 is built from 13 residues. Germline assignment: CDR1 LGHNA and CDR2 YNFKEQ. CDR3 protein: CASSQESGQPQHF. The CDR3 region has the DNA TGTGCCAGCAGCCAAGAATCGGGTCAGCCCCAGCATTTT.

This clonotype has ten or more counts. The V call is TRBV11-3, the J call TRBJ2-1, with 9 bases fitting TRBD2. The CDR3 is 20 amino acids. Per the germline V gene, CDR1 is SGHNT and CDR2 is YENEEA. V lost 2 bases to trimming and J lost 0 bases; unmatched junction nucleotides: 14. The CDR3 spells CASSLLGHSSGDSSYNEQFF. The CDR3 DNA sequence: TGTGCCAGCAGCTTACTAGGACACTCTAGCGGGGATAGCTCCTACAATGAGCAGTTCTTC.

This clonotype was found many times. The rearrangement joins TRBV11-3 to TRBJ2-1; D gene unclear. Trimming shortened V by 8 bases and J by 1 base, and 12 bases separated the two germline ends. The CDR3 is 14 residues long. From germline, CDR1 is SGHNT and CDR2 YENEEA. The CDR3 is CASGAYLSYNEQFF. Here the CDR3 DNA reads TGTGCCAGCGGCGCTTACTTGTCCTACAATGAGCAGTTCTTC.

Many counts were recorded for this clonotype. This chain uses TRBV2 with TRBJ1-6; D unresolved. The V and J ends lost 5 bases and 8 bases respectively, with 10 bases between them. Germline values: CDR1 SNHLY, CDR2 FYNNEI. The CDR3 is made up of 13 amino acids. The chain's CDR3 is CASSPLPDSPLHF. The CDR3 nucleotides are TGTGCCAGCAGTCCCCTTCCGGATTCACCCCTCCACTTT.

A word on this clonotype: A much larger clone is a single base away; this may be a read error. The chain couples TRBV9 to TRBJ2-7; D assignment may be TRBD1 or TRBD2 (7 bases each). Trimming removed 4 bases at V and 6 bases at J, with 23 bases between. The germline V gene has CDR1 SGDLS and CDR2 YYNGEE. The CDR3 has 16 amino acids. In nucleotides, the CDR3 is TGTGCCAGCAGCTTGGGGGGGGCAGGGGGTGCCTCCGAGCAGTACTTC. Translation: CASSLGGAGGASEQYF.

This clonotype was observed at least ten times. The rearrangement uses TRBV7-9 and TRBJ2-2; D is tentatively TRBD1 or TRBD2 (5 bases each). This CDR3 is 17 amino acids long. The germline gives CDR1 SEHNR, CDR2 FQNEAQ (reference sequence). Between the trimmed V and J ends, which lost 5 bases and 0 bases, there was a span of 16 bases. CDR3 sequence: CASSNRLGTTNTGELFF. CDR3 nucleotide sequence: TGTGCCAGCAGCAACAGGTTGGGGACGACGAACACCGGGGAGCTGTTTTTT.

This clonotype turned up a few times. V usage is TRBV30 and J usage is TRBJ2-3, with D unclear. Per the germline V gene, CDR1 is GTSNPN and CDR2 is SVGIG (reference sequence). Trimming shortened V by 1 base and J by 2 bases, and 7 bases separated the two germline ends. This CDR3 is built from 13 residues. The DNA of the CDR3 is TGTGCCTGGAGTGGTTTTGACACAGATACGCAGTATTTT. It yields the protein CAWSGFDTDTQYF.